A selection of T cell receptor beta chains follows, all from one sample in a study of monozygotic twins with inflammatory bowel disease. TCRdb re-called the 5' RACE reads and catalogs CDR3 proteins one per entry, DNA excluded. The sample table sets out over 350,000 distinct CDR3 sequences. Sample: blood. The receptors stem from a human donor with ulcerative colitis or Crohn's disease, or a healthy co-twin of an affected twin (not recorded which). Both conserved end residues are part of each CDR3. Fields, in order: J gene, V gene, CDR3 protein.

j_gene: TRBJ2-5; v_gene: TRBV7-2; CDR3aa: CASSLANGETQYF
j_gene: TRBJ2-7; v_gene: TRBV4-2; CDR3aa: CASSQATAGYEQYF
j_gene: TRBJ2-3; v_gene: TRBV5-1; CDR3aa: CASSLEGGRTDTQYF
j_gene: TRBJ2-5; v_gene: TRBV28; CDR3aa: CASRRSSGGRETQYF
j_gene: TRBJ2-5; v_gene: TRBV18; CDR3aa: CASSPQPGQGIDETQYF
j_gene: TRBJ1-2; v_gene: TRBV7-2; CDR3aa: CASSSYRDIYGYTF
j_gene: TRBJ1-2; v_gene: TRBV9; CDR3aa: CASSVDPGSYGYTF
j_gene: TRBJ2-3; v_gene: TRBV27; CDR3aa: CASGPPPGTGADTQYF
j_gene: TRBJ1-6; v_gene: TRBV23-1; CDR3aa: CASSQYLYNSPLHF
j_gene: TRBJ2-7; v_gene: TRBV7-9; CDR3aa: CASSNEGGYEQYF
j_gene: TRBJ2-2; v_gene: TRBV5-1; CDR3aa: CASSRWTGNTGELFF
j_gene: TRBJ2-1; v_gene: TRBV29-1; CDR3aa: CSVARQGNGGYEQFF
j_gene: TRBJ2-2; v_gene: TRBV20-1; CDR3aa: CSAGDRVDGGELFF
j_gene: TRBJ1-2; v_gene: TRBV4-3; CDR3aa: CASSQRSWDTGTANYGYTF
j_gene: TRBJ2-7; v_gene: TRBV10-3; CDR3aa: CAIAAGQLEEQYF
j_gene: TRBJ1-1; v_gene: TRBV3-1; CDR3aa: CASSRQSLNTEAFF
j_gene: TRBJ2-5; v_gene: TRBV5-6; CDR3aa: CASSLLEGETQYF
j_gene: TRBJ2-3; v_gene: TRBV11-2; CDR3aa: CASQRTSGGAAAWDTQYF
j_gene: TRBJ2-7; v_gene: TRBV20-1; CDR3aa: CSARMGLRRYEQYF
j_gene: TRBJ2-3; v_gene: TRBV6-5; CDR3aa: CASSIEGTDTQYF
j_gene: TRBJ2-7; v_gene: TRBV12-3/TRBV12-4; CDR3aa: CASSGVGGLSVYEQYF
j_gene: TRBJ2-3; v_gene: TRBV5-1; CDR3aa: CASSRGLAGRNTDTQYF
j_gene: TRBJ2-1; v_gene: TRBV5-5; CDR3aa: CASTPGLAGAFSYNEQFF
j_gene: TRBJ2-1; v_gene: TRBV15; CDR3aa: CATRFSGGVVEQFF
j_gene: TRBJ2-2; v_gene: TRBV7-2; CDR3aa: CASSPGRGNTGELFF
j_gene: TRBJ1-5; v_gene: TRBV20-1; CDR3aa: CSARVGHSLDQPQHF
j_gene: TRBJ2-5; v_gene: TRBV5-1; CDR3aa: CASSLAGIAGATKETQYF
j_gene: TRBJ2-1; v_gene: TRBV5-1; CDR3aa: CASSLEGFQLYNEQFF
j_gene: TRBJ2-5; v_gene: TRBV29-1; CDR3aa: CSVDLSDSIQETQYF
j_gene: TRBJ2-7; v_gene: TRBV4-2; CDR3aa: CASSQDIGGNYEQYF